This is a list of T cell receptor beta chains from one sample in a study of CD8 T cells in ankylosing spondylitis. MiXCR, applied by TCRdb to the 5' RACE reads, yields one record per CDR3 protein. The sample lists nearly 350,000 distinct CDR3 sequences; roughly 14% were seen once. Sequenced: blood, either unsorted or a sorted T cell fraction (not recorded which). Every receptor here comes from a male donor with ankylosing spondylitis or in good health (not recorded which). CDR3s include the opening cysteine and the closing phenylalanine or tryptophan. A D gene is named only where the DNA matches it firmly. Expanded clones get a size class; other rows say once, few or many, or leave the size out.

>.|TRBV3-1|few|TRBJ1-6
CASSRTSSYNSPLHF
TGTGCCAGCAGCAGGACTAGCTCCTATAATTCACCCCTCCACTTT
>TRBD1|TRBV10-3|.|TRBJ2-3
CAISGRGFTDTQYF
TGTGCCATCAGTGGCAGGGGGTTTACAGATACGCAGTATTTT
>.|TRBV5-1|few|TRBJ2-3
CASSLVQGIDTQYF
TGCGCCAGCAGCTTGGTACAGGGCATAGATACGCAGTATTTT
>.|TRBV29-1|.|TRBJ2-2
CSVVRGPGVTGELFF
TGCAGCGTTGTTAGGGGCCCCGGGGTCACCGGGGAGCTGTTTTTT
>.|TRBV12-3/TRBV12-4|.|TRBJ1-5
CASSIGQVYQPQHF
TGTGCCAGCAGTATCGGACAAGTTTATCAGCCCCAGCATTTT
>TRBD1|TRBV5-1|few|TRBJ2-1
CASSSITGTVDPDEQFF
TGCGCCAGCAGCTCAATAACCGGGACAGTGGATCCGGATGAGCAGTTCTTC
>TRBD2|TRBV5-4|.|TRBJ2-1
CASSVIAGGPDEQFF
TGTGCCAGCAGTGTCATAGCGGGAGGGCCGGATGAGCAGTTCTTC
>.|TRBV5-5|.|TRBJ2-2
CASTIQASGTGELFF
TGTGCCAGCACCATACAGGCCTCGGGCACCGGGGAGCTGTTTTTT
>TRBD2|TRBV7-2|.|TRBJ2-1
CASSKLAGGSYNEQFF
TGTGCCAGCAGCAAACTAGCGGGGGGCTCCTACAATGAGCAGTTCTTC
>.|TRBV5-1|.|TRBJ1-6
CASSLGGTADNSPLHF
TGCGCCAGCAGCTTGGGTGGGACCGCTGATAATTCACCCCTCCACTTT
>.|TRBV6-1|few|TRBJ2-1
CASSDRVLSYNEQFF
TGTGCCAGCAGTGACCGCGTGCTCTCCTACAATGAGCAGTTCTTC
>.|TRBV10-2|many|TRBJ1-3
CASKSGPGNTIYF
TGCGCCAGCAAGTCCGGCCCTGGAAACACCATATATTTT
>TRBD1|TRBV3-1|.|TRBJ2-1
CASTQGLGSRGNNEQFF
TGTGCCAGCACCCAAGGTTTGGGCAGCAGGGGGAACAATGAGCAGTTCTTC
>.|TRBV5-1|many|TRBJ2-3
CASREGTDTQYF
TGCGCCAGCAGAGAGGGCACAGATACGCAGTATTTT
>TRBD2|TRBV7-2|.|TRBJ2-5
CASSLLPSGGTETQYF
TGTGCCAGCAGCTTACTCCCTAGCGGGGGTACGGAGACCCAGTACTTC
>.|TRBV2|few|TRBJ2-2
CASRTDTGELFF
TGTGCCAGCAGGACAGATACCGGGGAGCTGTTTTTT
>TRBD1|TRBV11-2|few|TRBJ1-2
CASSPLGSLGQGGFGYTF
TGTGCCAGCAGCCCACTGGGGAGCCTTGGACAGGGTGGTTTTGGCTACACCTTC
>.|TRBV11-2|.|TRBJ1-1
CASILSVGMNTEAFF
TGTGCCAGCATCCTCAGTGTGGGTATGAACACTGAAGCTTTCTTT
>.|TRBV12-3/TRBV12-4|.|TRBJ2-5
CASSLRWETQYF
TGTGCCAGCAGTTTACGGTGGGAGACCCAGTACTTC
>.|TRBV16|few|TRBJ2-3
CASSQGSFTDTQYF
TGTGCCAGCAGCCAGGGGAGTTTTACAGATACGCAGTATTTT
>.|TRBV3-1|.|TRBJ1-2
CASSQDKGTSYGYTF
TGTGCCAGCAGCCAAGATAAGGGGACAAGCTATGGCTACACCTTC
>TRBD2|TRBV2|.|TRBJ2-5
CASSAIAGKGETQYF
TGTGCCAGCAGTGCTATAGCGGGGAAGGGGGAGACCCAGTACTTC
>.|TRBV5-1|many|TRBJ1-1
CASSWRPRREEENTEAFF
TGCGCCAGCAGCTGGAGACCTAGGAGGGAAGAGGAGAACACTGAAGCTTTCTTT
>TRBD2|TRBV12-3/TRBV12-4|.|TRBJ2-3
CASSLPSGLADTQYF
TGTGCCAGCAGCCTTCCATCGGGACTAGCAGATACGCAGTATTTT
>.|TRBV9|few|TRBJ2-7
CASSVGDLSEQYF
TGTGCCAGCAGCGTAGGGGACCTCTCCGAGCAGTACTTC
>.|TRBV20-1|few|TRBJ2-3
CSARETDTQYF
TGCAGTGCTAGAGAGACAGATACGCAGTATTTT
>.|TRBV21-1|many|TRBJ1-6
CAPPDRAYSPLHF
TGTGCCCCCCCGGATAGGGCGTATTCACCCCTCCACTTT
>.|TRBV30|few|TRBJ1-1
CAWNFGSETFF
TGTGCCTGGAACTTCGGATCTGAAACTTTCTTT
>.|TRBV2|.|TRBJ2-1
CATQLGGHNEQFF
TGTGCCACTCAATTGGGGGGACACAATGAGCAGTTCTTC